This T cell receptor beta chain was captured in a study of blood T cells in healthy people across ages. General study points: TCR beta diversity, measured per million T cells, fell in a roughly linear way with age.

Ten or more counts support this clonotype. The antigen is unknown. A second roughly 6 to 11 cycle PCR used barcoded and J-beta primers. In TCRdb, the 5' RACE reads were re-called with MiXCR into one record per CDR3 protein. This table holds around 1,500,000 distinct CDR3 sequences, over 25% found once. Donors were healthy Caucasian individuals from Russia aged roughly 6 to 95. Trimming took 4 bases from V and 5 from J, leaving 11 bases between them. Germline values: CDR1 KGHDR, CDR2 SFDVKD. The CDR3 contains 13 residues. The origin of this receptor is a woman younger than 45 in good health. The sample was blood. The chain combines TRBV24-1 with TRBJ2-7, with TRBD1 as a possible D gene (5 bases). In DNA form, the CDR3 reads TGTGCCACCAGTGACCCCCCCAGGGACGAGCAGTACTTC. It codes for CATSDPPRDEQYF.